This TCR beta chain is from a study of blood T cell repertoires in COVID-19. This clone was seen more than once but under ten times. Sequencing used immunoSEQ multiplex PCR; TCRdb keeps in-frame clones, though not all of them. The sample lists 140,000 to 150,000 clones, around 87% occurring once. This study enrolled people aged about 18 to 100 from about two dozen US geographic areas. The study assigned cohorts using participant-reported clinical history. V shed 4 bases, J shed 5 bases, and the junction held 7 bases outside the gene matches. The length of the CDR3 is 15 residues. The germline CDR1 and CDR2 sequences are SGHRS and YFSETQ.

The V gene is TRBV5-1, the J gene TRBJ2-2, with 8 bases fitting TRBD1. The sequence was obtained from a man aged 55 to 69 who had recovered from COVID-19. Specimen: PBMCs or T cells enriched from blood (not recorded which). CDR3 coding DNA: TGCGCCAGCAGCCGACTGACAGGGGATACCGGGGAGCTGTTTTTT. Translated: CASSRLTGDTGELFF.